This TCR beta chain was sequenced for a study of cytomegalovirus exposure and HLA in healthy donors. Across the whole study: Some 85 million unique TCRs, all from HLA-typed donors, were included in an early release of the data. Study findings and constraints: The authors enumerated around 150 TCR beta chains as linked to cytomegalovirus.

Regarding this clone: Its antigen remains unknown.

J gave up 3 bases and V 1 base, and 4 bases lay outside the gene matches. The CDR3 is made up of 16 amino acids. Germline loops: CDR1 LNHNV, CDR2 YYDKDF (reference sequence). Primers: 60 Vbeta forward and 13 Jbeta reverse. Assay used: immunoSEQ multiplex PCR; TCRdb lists only in-frame clones, some missing. The sample holds 100,000 to 150,000 clones, 75% seen once. This sequence joins TRBV15 and TRBJ2-3; 10 nucleotides line up with TRBD2. The sequenced sample was PBMCs. This receptor was identified in a woman aged 50 to 60 in good health and CMV-seronegative. The CDR3 DNA follows: TGTGCCACCAGCAGAGCCCGTAGCGGGGGGACAGATACGCAGTATTTT. It translates to CATSRARSGGTDTQYF.